This TCR beta chain was retrieved from a study of beta chain features in type 1 diabetes. As for the study in general: There were some 110 million sorted cells examined across all samples.

There are a few counts of this clone. Its antigen remains unidentified. General observations from the study: Shorter TCRB CDR3s, moderately but significantly so, marked every one of the four CD4+ subsets in Type 1 diabetes patients. VDJ junctions from patients with type 1 diabetes contained fewer insertions and more deletions.

Expressed TCRB transcripts were sequenced because the entire RNA isolate underwent reverse transcription. Measured with immunoSEQ multiplex PCR; TCRdb has only the in-frame clones, and not every one. The sample lists under 450,000 clones, over 13% occurring once. Averaging about 116 mL, one heparinised blood draw came from each individual donor. Germline CDR1 GTSNPN, CDR2 SVGIG (reference sequence). The J segment lost 2 bases and the V segment lost 8 bases, leaving 11 bases of the junction unmatched. The CDR3 runs 14 residues. Sequencing was performed on naive CD4+ T cells from blood. This receptor was obtained from a woman in her late teens or twenties in good health. This chain joins TRBV30 and TRBJ2-7; 8 positions match TRBD2. The chain's CDR3 is CARASGGEAYEQYF. CDR3 coding DNA: TGTGCCCGGGCCTCGGGGGGGGAAGCCTACGAGCAGTACTTC.